These T cell receptor beta chains were read from a single sample in a study of breast tumors, draining lymph nodes, adjacent tissues. TCRdb reanalysed the multiplex PCR reads using MiXCR and keeps one entry per CDR3 protein. The table includes 20,000 to 25,000 distinct CDR3 sequences, about 60% detected once. The sequencing sample was made of breast tumor tissue. These receptors originate from a female donor with breast cancer. Some clones in this sample may be carry-over from other donors' samples. Both conserved end residues are part of each CDR3. D genes are given only for firm matches. A row's size may be missing; if present it is once, few, many or a size class.

J,V,size,D,CDR3,DNA
TRBJ1-1,TRBV20-1,many,NA,CSAREWDTEAFF,TGCAGTGCTAGAGAATGGGACACTGAAGCTTTCTTT
TRBJ2-7,TRBV15,NA,NA,CATSRNRVGNEQYF,TGTGCCACCAGCAGAAATCGGGTGGGTAACGAGCAGTACTTC
TRBJ1-4,TRBV6-6,medium-sized,TRBD1,CASFSGGSREKLFF,TGTGCCAGCTTCTCAGGGGGATCGCGGGAAAAACTGTTTTTT
TRBJ1-2,TRBV19,NA,NA,CASRTGYYGYTF,TGTGCCAGTAGGACGGGGTACTATGGCTACACCTTC
TRBJ1-5,TRBV24-1,many,TRBD1,CATSDPGQGEGWNQPQHF,TGTGCCACCAGTGATCCTGGACAGGGAGAGGGTTGGAATCAGCCCCAGCATTTT
TRBJ2-1,TRBV7-9,many,TRBD2,CASSLQGGQSPTEWAYNEQFF,TGTGCCAGCAGCCTCCAGGGAGGGCAAAGTCCCACAGAATGGGCCTACAATGAGCAGTTCTTC
TRBJ1-6,TRBV5-1,NA,TRBD1,CAILPGQGSYSPLHF,TGCGCCATCCTTCCGGGACAGGGGTCTTATTCACCCCTCCACTTT
TRBJ2-5,TRBV11-2,many,NA,CASSDRGRVWAETQYF,TGTGCCAGCAGCGACAGAGGTCGGGTTTGGGCAGAGACCCAGTACTTC
TRBJ2-7,TRBV7-9,few,NA,CASSLGGRSYEQYF,TGTGCCAGCAGCTTAGGGGGGCGCTCCTACGAGCAGTACTTC
TRBJ2-6,TRBV12-3/TRBV12-4,many,NA,CASSFALGPTGANVLTF,TGTGCCAGCAGTTTCGCGTTGGGCCCGACTGGGGCCAACGTCCTGACTTTC
TRBJ2-3,TRBV7-8,NA,NA,CASSFFAGATDTQYF,TGTGCCAGCAGCTTTTTTGCGGGGGCCACAGATACGCAGTATTTT
TRBJ2-6,TRBV10-3,NA,NA,CAISEGDSGANVLTF,TGTGCCATCAGTGAAGGGGACTCTGGGGCCAACGTCCTGACTTTC
TRBJ2-7,TRBV7-8,few,TRBD2,CASSLAGAYEQYF,TGTGCCAGCAGTCTAGCGGGAGCCTACGAGCAGTACTTC
TRBJ2-2,TRBV7-3,NA,NA,CASSLAATNTGELFF,TGTGCCAGCAGCTTGGCAGCAACAAACACCGGGGAGCTGTTTTTT
TRBJ1-3,TRBV9,NA,NA,CASSVAYSSSGNTIYF,TGTGCCAGCAGCGTAGCCTACAGTAGCTCTGGAAACACCATATATTTT
TRBJ2-5,TRBV5-1,many,TRBD2,CASSLAGGQDTQYF,TGCGCCAGCAGCTTAGCGGGGGGCCAAGACACCCAGTACTTC